These 21 T cell receptor beta chains were all obtained from the same sample, sequenced in a study of blood T cell repertoires in COVID-19 (dated by TCRdb to between 2020 and 2021). The library came from the immunoSEQ multiplex PCR assay. Drawn from immuneACCESS, this table holds only the in-frame rearrangements with V and J called that TCRdb kept. Clones are partly lost; checked studies trace under half to an unresolved V gene and leave the rest unexplained. This sample has around 220,000 clones in its table, and 82% of those were observed once. Approximately 8.4% of the sample rests with the top ten. The sequencing input was peripheral blood. These receptors were obtained from a woman aged 80 or over with COVID-19, enrolled during active disease.

J is TRBJ2-2 and V is TRBV5-1, with TRBD2 as a possible D gene (5 bases). V lost 4 bases, J lost 6 bases, and 19 bases lay in between. This CDR3 has 16 amino acids. In germline, CDR1 is SGHRS, CDR2 YFSETQ. CDR3 region: CASSPEGGYWAGELFF. The CDR3 coding sequence is TGCGCCAGCAGCCCGGAAGGAGGTTACTGGGCCGGGGAGCTGTTTTTT.

In the case of this clone: The junction departs from germline at one end; a sequencing error may be responsible. The chain combines TRBV5-5 with TRBJ1-3; D is possibly TRBD1 (5 bases). The germline gives CDR1 SGHKS, CDR2 YYEKEE (reference sequence). The CDR3 loop spans 14 amino acids. DNA of the CDR3: TGTGCCAGCAGTTTGGAGGGGCTCGGAAACACCATATATTTT. Its protein is CASSLEGLGNTIYF.

This clone was detected only once. The rearrangement links TRBV19 to TRBJ2-1; D remains unclear. V was trimmed by 8 bases and J by 1 base, leaving 9 bases between them. Germline-derived CDR1 and CDR2 are LNHDA and SQIVND (reference sequence). CDR3 length: 13 amino acids. CDR3 nucleotides: TGTGCCAGTCGCGGCGCATCCTACAATGAGCAGTTCTTC. Translation gives CASRGASYNEQFF.

The chain uses TRBV7-9 and TRBJ2-2; perhaps TRBD1 as D (5 bases). V was shortened by 10 bases and J by 0 bases, with 12 bases between the two germline ends. Germline-derived CDR1 and CDR2 are SEHNR and FQNEAQ (reference sequence). There are 14 residues in the CDR3. The DNA for the CDR3 is TGTGCCACTATGCAGGGATCGAACACCGGGGAGCTGTTTTTT. Translated, it gives CATMQGSNTGELFF.

The chain is built from TRBV20-1 and TRBJ2-4; D is perhaps TRBD2 (5 bases). The V gene's germline CDR1 is DFQATT and CDR2 SNEGSKA (reference sequence). This CDR3 is built from 11 residues. With 2 bases removed from V and 9 bases from J, the gap between germline ends came to 8 bases. The CDR3 nucleotides read TGCAGTGCTAGACCAGAGGGCATTCAGTACTTC. It specifies CSARPEGIQYF.

Only one count was recorded for this clone. The chain combines TRBV2 with TRBJ2-5, with 12 bases that match TRBD1. This CDR3 has 15 amino acids. The germline V gene has CDR1 SNHLY and CDR2 FYNNEI. The junction had 8 bases not matched to a gene; V was cut back by 6 bases and J by 6 bases. This CDR3 is CASRGTGGNVKTQYF. The CDR3 DNA sequence: TGTGCCAGCAGGGGGACAGGGGGCAATGTGAAGACCCAGTACTTC.

This clone was picked up one time. The chain couples TRBV6-8 to TRBJ2-7, with a possible D match to TRBD2 (6 bases). Between the trimmed V and J ends, which lost 0 bases and 3 bases, there was a span of 21 bases. The CDR3 runs to 18 residues. CDR1 is MNHGY, CDR2 SAAAGT, per germline. The CDR3 spells CASSYSRYRRANDYEQYF. In nucleotides, the CDR3 is TGTGCCAGCAGTTACTCGCGTTATAGGAGGGCCAATGACTACGAGCAGTACTTC.

The DNA of the CDR3 is TGTGCCAGCAGCTCGGCCATTAAAGTACAGGGAACAAACATTCAGTACTTC. This encodes CASSSAIKVQGTNIQYF. The chain carries TRBV5-6 and TRBJ2-4, with a weak D call TRBD1 (6 bases). The CDR3 consists of 17 residues. In germline, CDR1 is SGHDT, CDR2 YYEEEE. V dropped 3 bases and J dropped 6 bases, with 22 bases sitting between them.

The rearrangement uses TRBV3-1 (or the pseudogene TRBV3-2) and TRBJ2-1, with 10 nucleotides matching TRBD2. The germline V gene has CDR1 LGHDT and CDR2 YNNKEL (reference sequence). The junction had 6 bases not matched to a gene; V was cut back by 4 bases and J by 12 bases. This CDR3 is 13 amino acids long. CDR3: CASSLAGGRGQFF. CDR3 coding DNA: TGTGCCAGCAGCCTAGCGGGAGGCCGGGGGCAGTTCTTC.

The chain employs TRBV6-1 and TRBJ1-3; D might be TRBD1 (5 bases). The germline V gene has CDR1 MNHNS and CDR2 SASEGT. CDR3 length equals 16 residues. V was cut by 4 bases and J by 0 bases, with 13 bases left in between. CDR3 sequence reads: CASSGIRQFSGNTIYF. The CDR3 DNA sequence: TGTGCCAGCAGTGGCATTAGACAGTTCTCTGGAAACACCATATATTTT.

V gene TRBV7-2 combines with J gene TRBJ1-2, with a possible D match to TRBD1 (5 bases). The CDR3 has 14 amino acids. The V gene lost 1 base and the J gene lost 8 bases, with 14 bases spanning the gap. Germline CDR1 SGHTA, CDR2 FQGNSA. The CDR3 reads CASSLGPGKRGYTF. CDR3 coding DNA: TGTGCCAGCAGCTTAGGGCCAGGGAAAAGGGGCTACACCTTC.

This clone was picked up one time. The chain has TRBV9 and TRBJ1-4, with no clear D. From germline, CDR1 is SGDLS and CDR2 YYNGEE. This CDR3 region has 14 residues. The V end was cut by 1 base, the J end by 7 bases, with 11 bases between. CDR3 bases: TGTGCCAGCAGCGTATCGGGGTCTAGTGAAAAACTGTTTTTT. This translates into CASSVSGSSEKLFF. Variable domain in full (rest from reference TRBV9 and TRBJ1-4): DSGVTQTPKHLITATGQRVTLRCSPRSGDLSVYWYQQSLDQGLQFLIQYYNGEERAKGNILERFSAQQFPDLHSELNLSSLELGDSALYFCASSVSGSSEKLFFGSGTQLSVL.

The J gene is TRBJ2-7, the V gene TRBV5-4; 8 bases line up with TRBD2. CDR1 and CDR2 from the germline V gene are SGHNT and YYREEE (reference sequence). J gave up 3 bases and V 4 bases, and 3 bases lay outside the gene matches. The CDR3 has 13 residues. The CDR3 is CASSPTSGYEQYF. DNA for the CDR3: TGTGCCAGCAGCCCTACTAGCGGCTACGAGCAGTACTTC.

The chain couples TRBV18 to TRBJ2-2; 7 bases are a match to TRBD2. The junction had 8 bases not matched to a gene; V was cut back by 3 bases and J by 4 bases. Per germline, CDR1 KGHSH and CDR2 LQKENI. The CDR3 is made up of 16 amino acids. The DNA of the CDR3 is TGTGCCAGCTCACCTTCCAGCGGGGCTTCCACCGGGGAGCTGTTTTTT. This encodes CASSPSSGASTGELFF.

The chain employs TRBV5-1 and TRBJ2-7; a weak D match, TRBD1 (6 bases). This CDR3 is 14 amino acids long. The V gene's germline CDR1 is SGHRS and CDR2 YFSETQ. The ends were cut back, 4 bases at V and 5 bases at J, with 16 bases in the middle. The DNA for the CDR3 is TGCGCCAGCAGCAGCACAGGGAAGTCCCACGAGCAGTACTTC. Translation: CASSSTGKSHEQYF.

V usage is TRBV4-2 and J usage is TRBJ2-5; D possibly corresponds to TRBD2 (6 bases). Germline V gene lookup returns CDR1 LGHNA and CDR2 YNFKEQ. CDR3 length: 15 residues. The V gene lost 0 bases and the J gene lost 5 bases, with 13 bases spanning the gap. The CDR3: CASSQDWREPETQYF. The CDR3 DNA reads as TGTGCCAGCAGCCAAGATTGGAGGGAGCCGGAGACCCAGTACTTC.

The V gene is TRBV7-9, the J gene TRBJ1-1; no definite D call. The germline CDR1 and CDR2 sequences are SEHNR and FQNEAQ (reference sequence). The CDR3 runs 13 residues. V was trimmed by 4 bases and J by 3 bases, leaving 9 bases between them. This CDR3 is CASSYTSDTEAFF. CDR3 DNA sequence: TGTGCCAGCAGCTATACTTCGGACACTGAAGCTTTCTTT.

The rearrangement joins TRBV30 to TRBJ1-1; no reliable D call. Germline V CDR1 and CDR2: GTSNPN, SVGIG (reference sequence). V dropped 2 bases and J dropped 3 bases, with 19 bases sitting between them. This CDR3 spans 16 amino acids. The CDR3 is CAWSRGGWGRDTEAFF. CDR3 in DNA: TGTGCCTGGAGTCGAGGAGGGTGGGGTAGGGACACTGAAGCTTTCTTT.

The rearrangement links TRBV7-9 to TRBJ1-4; D might be TRBD1 (5 bases). This CDR3 is built from 16 residues. V shed 1 base and J shed 3 bases, with 12 bases lying between them. The germline CDR1 and CDR2 sequences are SEHNR and FQNEAQ (reference sequence). In DNA, the CDR3 is TGTGCCAGCAGCTTAGGGTTCGGGGGAGCTAATGAAAAACTGTTTTTT. This gives the protein CASSLGFGGANEKLFF.

Points on this clone: Other DNA sequences from this sample encode an identical CDR3 as well. The J gene is TRBJ2-1, the V gene TRBV5-1; 14 nucleotides agree with TRBD2. There are 15 residues in the CDR3. Germline V CDR1 and CDR2: SGHRS, YFSETQ. The junction had 1 base not matched to a gene; V was cut back by 0 bases and J by 8 bases. The CDR3 sequence: CASSLGLAGGDEQFF. The CDR3 region has the DNA TGCGCCAGCAGCTTGGGACTAGCGGGAGGGGATGAGCAGTTCTTC.

The chain links TRBV9 to TRBJ1-2, with a possible D match to TRBD1 (5 bases). This CDR3 has 16 amino acids. Per the germline V gene, CDR1 is SGDLS and CDR2 is YYNGEE. Trimming took 1 base from V and 0 from J, leaving 13 bases between them. CDR3 sequence (DNA): TGTGCCAGCAGCGTAACCCCGACAGTAGCTAACTATGGCTACACCTTC. Translating gives CASSVTPTVANYGYTF.